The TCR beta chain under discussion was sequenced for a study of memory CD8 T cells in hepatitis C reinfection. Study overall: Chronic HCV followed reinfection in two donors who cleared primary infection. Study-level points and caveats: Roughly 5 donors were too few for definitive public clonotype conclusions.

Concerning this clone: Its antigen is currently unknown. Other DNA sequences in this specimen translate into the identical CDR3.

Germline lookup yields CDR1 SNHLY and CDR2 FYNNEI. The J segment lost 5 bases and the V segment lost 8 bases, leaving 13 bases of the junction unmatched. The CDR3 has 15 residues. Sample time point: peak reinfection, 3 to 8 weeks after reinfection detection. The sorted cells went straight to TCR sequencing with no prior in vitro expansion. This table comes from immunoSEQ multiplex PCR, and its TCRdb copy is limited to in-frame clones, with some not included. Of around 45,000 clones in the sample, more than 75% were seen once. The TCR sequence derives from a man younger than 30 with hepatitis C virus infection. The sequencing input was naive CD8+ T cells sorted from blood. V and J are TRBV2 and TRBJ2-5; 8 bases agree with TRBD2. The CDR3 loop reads CASRPEVGGAETQYF. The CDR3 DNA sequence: TGTGCCAGCCGCCCGGAAGTCGGGGGGGCGGAGACCCAGTACTTC.